What follows describes a single TCR beta chain. This CDR3 is built from 13 residues. Trimming left V 2 bases short and J 2 bases short, with 9 bases between. Germline assignment: CDR1 GTSNPN and CDR2 SVGIG (reference sequence). This specimen comes from a study of cytomegalovirus exposure and HLA in healthy donors. PCR involved 60 Vbeta and 13 Jbeta primers. TCRdb keeps only in-frame clones here, not all; method: immunoSEQ multiplex PCR. Here the sample spans about 100,000 clones, about 77% being singletons. The material sequenced was PBMCs. The chain links TRBV30 to TRBJ1-2; unclear D gene. This TCR derives from a woman in her forties or fifties in good health and CMV-seropositive. In DNA form, the CDR3 reads TGTGCCTGGAGTAGGACGGGGAACTATGGCTACACCTTC. This gives the protein CAWSRTGNYGYTF.